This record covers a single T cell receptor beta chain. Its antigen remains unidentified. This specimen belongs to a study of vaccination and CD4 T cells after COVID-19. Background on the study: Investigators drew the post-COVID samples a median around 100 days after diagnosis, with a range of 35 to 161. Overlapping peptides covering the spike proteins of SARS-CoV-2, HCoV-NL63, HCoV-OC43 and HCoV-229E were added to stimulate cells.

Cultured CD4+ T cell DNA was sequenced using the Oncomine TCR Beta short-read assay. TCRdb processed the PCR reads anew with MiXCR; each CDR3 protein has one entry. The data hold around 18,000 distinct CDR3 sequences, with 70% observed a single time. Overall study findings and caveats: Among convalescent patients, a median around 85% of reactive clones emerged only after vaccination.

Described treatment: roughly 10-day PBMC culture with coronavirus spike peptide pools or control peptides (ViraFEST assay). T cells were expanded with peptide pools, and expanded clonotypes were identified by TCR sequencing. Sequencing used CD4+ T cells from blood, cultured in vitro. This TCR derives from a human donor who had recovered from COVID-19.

CDR3 amino acids: CASSNSPVNYGYTF. CDR3 bases: TGTGCCAGCAGCAACAGTCCGGTTAACTATGGCTACACCTTC. The chain is built from TRBV21-1 and TRBJ1-2. TRBV21-1 is classified as a pseudogene. The CDR3 consists of 14 residues.